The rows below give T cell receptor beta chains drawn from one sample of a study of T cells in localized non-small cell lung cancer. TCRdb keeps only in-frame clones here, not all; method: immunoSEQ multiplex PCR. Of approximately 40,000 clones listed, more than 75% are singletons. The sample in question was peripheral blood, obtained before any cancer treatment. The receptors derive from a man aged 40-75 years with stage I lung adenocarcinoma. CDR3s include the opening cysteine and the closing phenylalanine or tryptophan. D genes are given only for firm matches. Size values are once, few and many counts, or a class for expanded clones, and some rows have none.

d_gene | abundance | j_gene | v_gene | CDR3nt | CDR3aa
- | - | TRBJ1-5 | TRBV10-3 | TGTGCCATCAGTGAACCAGGGGTGGCTCAGCCCCAGCATTTT | CAISEPGVAQPQHF
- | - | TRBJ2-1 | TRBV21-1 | TGTGCCAGCAGCAAAAGGATCGCGCTAGCGGGAGTCAACAATGAGCAGTTCTTC | CASSKRIALAGVNNEQFF
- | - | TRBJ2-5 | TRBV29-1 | TGCAGCGTTGAAGAAATATCAGACCGACTCCGCCAGTACTTC | CSVEEISDRLRQYF
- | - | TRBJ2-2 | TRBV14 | TGTGCCAGCAGCCAAGACCGCCTCCGGGACCTCTACACCGGGGAGCTGTTTTTT | CASSQDRLRDLYTGELFF
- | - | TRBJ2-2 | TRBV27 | TGTGCCAGCAGCCTGGGGACCGGGGAGCTGTTTTTT | CASSLGTGELFF
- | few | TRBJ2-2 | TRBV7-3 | TGTGCCAGCAGCTTAAACCCGCGGAAATACACCGGGGAGCTGTTTTTT | CASSLNPRKYTGELFF
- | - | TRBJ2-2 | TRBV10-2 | TGCGCCAGCAGTGAGTCTGACATTAACGGGGAGCTGTTTTTT | CASSESDINGELFF
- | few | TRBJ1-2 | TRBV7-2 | TGTGCCAGCAGCCTGGGTAACTATGGCTACACCTTC | CASSLGNYGYTF
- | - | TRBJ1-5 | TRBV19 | TGTGCCAGTAGTAACATGTTTCGCAGGGAGGATCAGCCCCAGCATTTT | CASSNMFRREDQPQHF
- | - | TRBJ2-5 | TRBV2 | TGTGCCAGCCACAGGGTCTCTGGTGTCCAAGAGACCCAGTACTTC | CASHRVSGVQETQYF
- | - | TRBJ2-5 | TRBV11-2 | TGTGCCAGCAGTTGGACCGGGGGAAGGGAAGAGACCCAGTACTTC | CASSWTGGREETQYF
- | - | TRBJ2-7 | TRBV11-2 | TGTGCCAGCAGCTTAAAGGTGGACGAGCAGTACTTC | CASSLKVDEQYF
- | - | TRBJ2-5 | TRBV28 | TGTGCCAGCAGTTATGGGGACCCCGGTCGGTCCCAGTACTTC | CASSYGDPGRSQYF
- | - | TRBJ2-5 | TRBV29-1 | TGCAGCGTTGTGGGGAAGTTCCAAGAGACCCAGTACTTC | CSVVGKFQETQYF
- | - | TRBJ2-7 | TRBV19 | TGTGCCAGTAATGCCGGGAGTCACCTCGAGCAGTACTTC | CASNAGSHLEQYF
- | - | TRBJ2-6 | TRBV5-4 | TGTGCCAGCAGCTTGGGTCCACCGGGCTCTGGGGCCAACGTCCTGACTTTC | CASSLGPPGSGANVLTF